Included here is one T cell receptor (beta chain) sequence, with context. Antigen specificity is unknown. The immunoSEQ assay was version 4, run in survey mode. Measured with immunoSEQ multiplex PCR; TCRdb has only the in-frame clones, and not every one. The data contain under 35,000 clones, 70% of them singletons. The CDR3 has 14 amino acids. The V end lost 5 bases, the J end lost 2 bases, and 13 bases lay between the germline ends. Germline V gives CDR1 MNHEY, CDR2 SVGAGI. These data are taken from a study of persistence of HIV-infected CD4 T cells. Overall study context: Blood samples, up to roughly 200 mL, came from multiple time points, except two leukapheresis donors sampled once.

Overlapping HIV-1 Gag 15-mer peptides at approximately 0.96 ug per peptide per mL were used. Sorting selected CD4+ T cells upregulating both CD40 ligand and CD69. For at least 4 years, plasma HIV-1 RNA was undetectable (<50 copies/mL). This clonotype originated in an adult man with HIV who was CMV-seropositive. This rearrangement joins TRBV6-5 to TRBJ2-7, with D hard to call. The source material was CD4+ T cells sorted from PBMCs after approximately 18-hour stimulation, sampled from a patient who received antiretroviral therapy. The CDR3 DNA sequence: TGTGCCAGCAGTCCGGTAAGATCCGCCTACGAGCAGTACTTC. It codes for CASSPVRSAYEQYF.